The present entry profiles one T cell receptor beta chain with its context. Its antigen remains unidentified. The sample originates from a study of T cells and Merkel cell carcinoma outcomes. Study-level results: Reportedly, T-cell repertoire with density predicts Merkel cell carcinoma outcomes.

Assay used: immunoSEQ multiplex PCR; TCRdb lists only in-frame clones, some missing. The data hold 8,500 to 10,000 clones, with roughly 84% observed a single time. V was shortened by 7 bases and J by 14 bases, with 21 bases between the two germline ends. In germline, CDR1 is MNHNS, CDR2 SASEGT. The CDR3 loop spans 14 amino acids. This TCR derives from a human donor with Merkel cell carcinoma. The chain carries TRBV6-1 and TRBJ1-6; a weak D match, TRBD1 (5 bases). Material: tumor tissue from Merkel cell carcinoma. This CDR3 reads CASNPVGVSPALHF. As DNA, the CDR3 is TGTGCCAGCAATCCCGTGGGGGTTAGTCCGGCCCTCCACTTT.